The 30 T cell receptor beta chains below were found in one sample sequenced in a study of blood T cells in healthy people across ages. A second PCR, run for about 7 to 11 cycles, used a sample-barcoded 5' primer plus a J-beta primer mix. TCRdb used MiXCR to reprocess the 5' RACE reads, holding one entry per CDR3 protein. This sample carries fewer than 2 million distinct CDR3 sequences, roughly 43% of them seen once, and the ten largest clones take 23%. Sample: blood. These receptors all stem from a human donor in good health.

This clonotype was found a few times. The chain is built from TRBV29-1 and TRBJ1-5; the D gene is possibly TRBD1 (5 bases). Germline values: CDR1 SQVTM, CDR2 ANQGSEA. The V end lost 7 bases, the J end lost 7 bases, and 11 bases lay between the germline ends. This CDR3 region has 11 residues. This CDR3 is CSEPSGQPQHF. CDR3 sequence (DNA): TGCAGCGAACCCTCAGGGCAGCCCCAGCATTTT.

This clonotype turned up a few times. This chain connects TRBV15 to TRBJ2-6, with D possibly matching TRBD1 (6 bases). V was shortened by 9 bases and J by 3 bases, with 15 bases between the two germline ends. This CDR3 contains 15 residues. Germline V gene lookup returns CDR1 LNHNV and CDR2 YYDKDF (reference sequence). The CDR3 loop is CATGSYRVGANVLTF. CDR3 DNA sequence: TGTGCCACGGGCTCGTACAGGGTTGGGGCCAACGTCCTGACTTTC.

As DNA, the CDR3 is TGTGCCAGCAGCCCCCCCTGGGAGGGTCCGCACGAGCAGTACTTC. As protein: CASSPPWEGPHEQYF. V is TRBV11-3 and J is TRBJ2-4; 7 bases are a match to TRBD2. Judging by the DNA end, TRBJ2-7 fits better; the J call may be wrong. The CDR3 consists of 15 residues. The germline CDR1 and CDR2 sequences are SGHNT and YENEEA.

With regard to this clonotype: A junction boundary mismatches the germline segment, possibly from a read error. The J gene is TRBJ2-7, the V gene TRBV4-3; 10 nucleotides align to TRBD1. The CDR3 consists of 16 residues. In germline, CDR1 is LGHNA, CDR2 YSLEER. The CDR3 DNA sequence: TGCGCCAGCAGCCAAGCGACAGGGGGCGCGTCCTATGAGCAGTACTTC. As protein: CASSQATGGASYEQYF.

A note on this clonotype: One junction end does not reproduce the germline sequence, and a read error may be involved. The genes are TRBV7-3 and TRBJ1-2; possibly TRBD1 for D (6 bases). Germline V gene sequence: CDR1 SGHTA, CDR2 FQGTGA. The CDR3 has 15 residues. CDR3: CAGRDNKQGSYGYTF. In DNA, the CDR3 is TGTGCCGGCAGGGATAACAAACAGGGATCCTATGGCTACACCTTC.

The chain carries TRBV7-2 and TRBJ1-2; 7 positions match TRBD1. The germline gives CDR1 SGHTA, CDR2 FQGNSA. This CDR3 is 18 amino acids long. V gave up 0 bases and J gave up 5 bases; unmatched junction bases: 15. CDR3 DNA sequence: TGTGCCAGCAGCTTAGCGCGGGGGCTGCAGGGGGGGGCTTATGGCTACACCTTC. This encodes CASSLARGLQGGAYGYTF. The full variable domain, in which reference TRBV7-2 and TRBJ1-2 provide the parts outside the CDR3, is GAGVSQSPSNKVTEKGKDVELRCDPISGHTALYWYRQSLGQGLEFLIYFQGNSAPDKSGLPSDRFSAERTGGSVSTLTIQRTQQEDSAVYLCASSLARGLQGGAYGYTFGSGTRLTVV.

The V call is TRBV29-1, the J call TRBJ2-5, with D perhaps TRBD2 (6 bases). With 7 bases removed from V and 0 bases from J, the gap between germline ends came to 12 bases. This CDR3 contains 13 residues. The germline CDR1 and CDR2 sequences are SQVTM and ANQGSEA. Written as DNA, the CDR3 is TGCAGCGGGATGGAGGGTTACCAAGAGACCCAGTACTTC. It is translated as CSGMEGYQETQYF.

The chain employs TRBV28 and TRBJ2-5, with D perhaps matching TRBD2 (7 bases). CDR3 length: 17 amino acids. The V end was cut by 6 bases, the J end by 4 bases, with 24 bases between. Germline V gives CDR1 MDHEN, CDR2 SYDVKM. This chain's CDR3 is CASSSRGGGGPGETQYF. CDR3 DNA: TGTGCCAGCAGCTCGCGGGGCGGGGGCGGCCCCGGAGAGACCCAGTACTTC.

Turning to this clonotype: One junction end does not reproduce the germline sequence, and a read error may be involved. This rearrangement joins TRBV7-2 to TRBJ2-1; D may be TRBD1 (6 bases). This CDR3 has 12 amino acids. Germline assignment: CDR1 SGHTA and CDR2 FQGNSA. The CDR3 DNA reads as TGTGGCAGCAGCAAGCAAGGGACAGAGCAGTTCTTC. Amino acid sequence: CGSSKQGTEQFF.

This clonotype was observed a single time. The chain recombines TRBV7-2 with TRBJ2-4, with D unresolved. TRBJ2-7 matches the DNA end more closely, so the J call is doubtful. The CDR3 covers 15 residues. Germline CDR1 is SGHTA and CDR2 is FQGNSA. The CDR3 reads CASSLSSPMTYEQYF. In DNA form, the CDR3 reads TGTGCCAGCAGCTTATCCTCTCCTATGACCTACGAGCAGTACTTC.

The V and J genes are TRBV6-1 and TRBJ1-1; D unclear. Trimming shortened V by 5 bases and J by 0 bases, and 7 bases separated the two germline ends. The CDR3 is 13 residues long. The germline V gene encodes CDR1 MNHNS and CDR2 SASEGT. CDR3 protein: CASSKALNTEAFF. In DNA, the CDR3 is TGTGCCAGCAGTAAGGCCCTGAACACTGAAGCTTTCTTT.

This clonotype turned up a few times. The chain employs TRBV10-2 and TRBJ2-7; TRBD1 aligns across 10 bases. CDR1 and CDR2 from the germline V gene are WSHSY and SAAADI. The ends lost 3 bases at V and 4 bases at J; junction bases unmatched: 3. The CDR3 runs to 14 residues. CDR3 protein: CASSDSGQGYEQYF. CDR3 DNA sequence: TGCGCCAGCAGTGACTCGGGACAGGGGTACGAGCAGTACTTC.

The V gene is TRBV20-1, the J gene TRBJ1-2, with D possibly TRBD1 on 5 matching bases. V was shortened by 0 bases and J by 8 bases, with 19 bases between the two germline ends. This CDR3 is 15 amino acids long. The germline CDR1 and CDR2 sequences are DFQATT and SNEGSKA (reference sequence). The chain's CDR3 is CSARDSIVGTGGYTF. CDR3 nucleotides: TGCAGTGCTAGAGATAGTATCGTTGGTACAGGAGGCTACACCTTC.

V is TRBV29-1 and J is TRBJ1-1; D unclear. The CDR3 totals 14 residues. Germline CDR1 SQVTM, CDR2 ANQGSEA. V lost 4 bases and J 3 bases, leaving 15 bases between the germline ends. In DNA form, the CDR3 reads TGCAGCGTTGTGCAGGCGCCTGGGTACACTGAAGCTTTCTTT. This codes for CSVVQAPGYTEAFF.

The chain uses TRBV20-1 and TRBJ2-1; D unclear. CDR1 and CDR2 from the germline V gene are DFQATT and SNEGSKA (reference sequence). Trimming took off 3 bases at V and 4 bases at J, with 13 bases between the two ends. The CDR3 runs to 14 residues. CDR3 sequence (DNA): TGCAGTGCTAGTCCCGGTTCCCTTTACAATGAGCAGTTCTTC. This sequence encodes CSASPGSLYNEQFF.

There are a few counts of this clonotype. The chain uses TRBV20-1 and TRBJ2-1, with 11 bases matching TRBD1. The trim removed 0 bases at V and 7 bases at J, leaving 5 bases unmatched. Germline assignment: CDR1 DFQATT and CDR2 SNEGSKA (reference sequence). The CDR3 has 15 residues. This CDR3 is CSAREGQGALNEQFF. CDR3 nucleotides: TGCAGTGCTAGAGAAGGACAGGGGGCGTTGAATGAGCAGTTCTTC.

This clonotype came up a few times. The chain couples TRBV11-2 to TRBJ1-1, with TRBD1 matching over 9 bases. V dropped 2 bases and J dropped 0; count of bases not matched to a gene: 10. The germline gives CDR1 SGHAT, CDR2 FQNNGV. The CDR3 is 18 amino acids. Written as DNA, the CDR3 is TGTGCCAGCAGCTTAATCGGTGGGACAGGGTTAATGAACACTGAAGCTTTCTTT. This translates into CASSLIGGTGLMNTEAFF.

A remark on this clonotype: One end of the junction varies from germline; a read error may be responsible. The V and J genes are TRBV28 and TRBJ1-4; perhaps TRBD1 as D (5 bases). The CDR3 has 18 residues. Germline CDR1 and CDR2: MDHEN and SYDVKM. Here the CDR3 reads CANSFSSGRAGANEKLFF. The CDR3 nucleotides are TGTGCCAACAGTTTTTCCTCCGGAAGAGCGGGGGCTAATGAAAAACTGTTTTTT. The full variable domain, in which reference TRBV28 and TRBJ1-4 provide the parts outside the CDR3, is DVKVTQSSRYLVKRTGEKVFLECVQDMDHENMFWYRQDPGLGLRLIYFSYDVKMKEKGDIPEGYSVSREKKERFSLILESASTNQTSMYLCANSFSSGRAGANEKLFFGSGTQLSVL.

This clonotype was seen a single time. The chain couples TRBV29-1 to TRBJ1-1, with D tentatively TRBD1 (6 bases). CDR3 size: 14 residues. The V gene lost 4 bases and the J gene lost 1 base, with 13 bases spanning the gap. From germline, CDR1 is SQVTM and CDR2 ANQGSEA. The CDR3 sequence: CSVGGGRGNTEAFF. CDR3 nucleotide sequence: TGCAGCGTTGGGGGTGGCAGGGGGAACACTGAAGCTTTCTTT.

The V gene is TRBV3-1, the J gene TRBJ2-5, with D perhaps matching TRBD2 (6 bases). CDR3 length: 14 amino acids. The germline CDR1 and CDR2 sequences are LGHDT and YNNKEL (reference sequence). V lost 0 bases, J lost 11 bases, and 16 bases lay in between. CDR3 amino acids: CASSQEVGSREQYF. CDR3 coding DNA: TGTGCCAGCAGCCAAGAGGTTGGCTCTCGGGAGCAGTACTTC.

V is TRBV20-1 and J is TRBJ1-2, with 10 bases fitting TRBD1. Trimming at V came to 4 bases and at J to 3 bases, leaving 8 bases not matched to a gene. Looked up from germline, CDR1 is DFQATT and CDR2 is SNEGSKA (reference sequence). CDR3 length: 15 amino acids. CDR3 in amino acids: CSAKKAGTGDYGYTF. For the CDR3, the DNA is TGCAGTGCTAAGAAGGCCGGGACAGGGGACTATGGCTACACCTTC.

The chain is built from TRBV29-1 and TRBJ2-2; D call uncertain. This CDR3 spans 14 amino acids. Trimming took 5 bases from V and 0 from J, leaving 10 bases between them. From germline, CDR1 is SQVTM and CDR2 ANQGSEA. The CDR3 loop reads CSVLGQSNTGELFF. CDR3 nucleotide sequence: TGCAGCGTTCTCGGGCAGTCGAACACCGGGGAGCTGTTTTTT.

The chain couples TRBV12-3 or TRBV12-4 to TRBJ2-1, with 8 bases aligning to TRBD1. With 2 bases clipped from V and 6 bases from J, the junction kept 6 bases outside the gene matches. CDR3 length: 15 amino acids. The CDR3: CASSLSGGYVNEQFF. The DNA of the CDR3 is TGTGCCAGCAGTTTATCAGGGGGCTACGTCAATGAGCAGTTCTTC.

In regard to this clonotype: This could be a read error, since a much larger clone is one nucleotide away. The chain has TRBV7-9 and TRBJ2-1; no definite D call. V lost 7 bases to trimming and J lost 4 bases, with 20 bases between them. Germline V gene sequence: CDR1 SEHNR, CDR2 FQNEAQ (reference sequence). CDR3 size: 16 residues. CDR3 DNA: TGTGCCAGCACCTATTGGTGTGGCGTGGGTTACAATGAGCAGTTCTTC. This codes for CASTYWCGVGYNEQFF.

There are a few counts of this clonotype. This rearrangement joins TRBV27 to TRBJ1-6, with 9 bases fitting TRBD1. The CDR3 covers 14 residues. The V and J ends lost 5 bases and 8 bases, in that order; junction bases with no gene match: 4. CDR1 is MNHEY and CDR2 is SMNVEV in the germline V gene (reference sequence). This CDR3 reads CASSLTGGYSPLHF. CDR3 coding DNA: TGTGCCAGCAGTCTGACAGGGGGTTATTCACCCCTCCACTTT.

This clonotype has a single count. The J gene is TRBJ1-1, the V gene TRBV14; D gene uncertain. The CDR3 is 14 amino acids. Germline V gene lookup returns CDR1 SGHDN and CDR2 FVKESK. V lost 5 bases and J lost 8, with 18 bases in between. CDR3 in amino acids: CASSWYNNAGEAFF. The CDR3 DNA reads TGTGCCAGCAGCTGGTACAACAACGCCGGCGAAGCTTTCTTT.

In its sample, this clonotype was seen a few times. The gene calls are TRBV2 and TRBJ2-2, with D unresolved. Germline V gives CDR1 SNHLY, CDR2 FYNNEI. V was shortened by 6 bases and J by 7 bases, with 18 bases between the two germline ends. This CDR3 is 15 amino acids long. The CDR3 loop is CASRRSWGSGGELFF. The CDR3 DNA reads TGTGCCAGCAGGCGTAGCTGGGGATCGGGCGGGGAGCTGTTTTTT.

This rearrangement joins TRBV12-3 or TRBV12-4 to TRBJ1-6; no firm D call. Trimming removed 10 bases from V and 0 bases from J, with 7 bases in between. This CDR3 is built from 13 residues. The CDR3 DNA sequence: TGTGCCATTAGTAGCTCCTATAATTCACCCCTCCACTTT. Translation: CAISSSYNSPLHF.

There are a few counts of this clonotype. V gene TRBV4-3 combines with J gene TRBJ2-3; D is uncertain. Deletions cut 4 bases from V and 2 bases from J, with 13 bases between. Germline CDR1 reads LGHNA; CDR2 reads YSLEER. The CDR3 consists of 15 residues. The DNA for the CDR3 is TGCGCCAGCAGCCGAACGTCCTCCTCCACAGATACGCAGTATTTT. This sequence encodes CASSRTSSSTDTQYF.

The chain links TRBV7-8 to TRBJ2-3; D possibly corresponds to TRBD2 (5 bases). CDR3 size: 16 residues. Germline lookup yields CDR1 SGHVS and CDR2 FQNEAQ. V shed 1 base and J shed 4 bases, with 15 bases lying between them. The CDR3 reads CASSLGHWRRADTQYF. CDR3 nucleotides: TGTGCCAGCAGCTTAGGCCACTGGAGGCGCGCAGATACGCAGTATTTT.